This T cell receptor (beta chain) was documented in a study of siplizumab effects on memory and regulatory T cells. Approximately 10^5 TCR templates were measured in each sample. The method was immunoSEQ multiplex PCR; TCRdb's version includes in-frame clones alone and lacks a portion of them. This table holds fewer than 85,000 clones, about 95% found once. Study findings and constraints: In roughly 75-97% of proliferating CD4+ or CD8+ clones, a naive or memory phenotype could not be assigned.

Regarding this clone: Its antigen is unknown.

Sequences were obtained from CD8+ T cells sorted from blood. This TCR came from a human donor in good health.

The CDR3 is CASSYFEGTGETQYF. The DNA for the CDR3 is TGTGCCAGCAGTTATTTTGAGGGTACTGGGGAGACCCAGTACTTC. The chain links TRBV6-5 to TRBJ2-5; possibly TRBD2 for D (5 bases). Germline V gene data show CDR1 as MNHEY and CDR2 as SVGAGI. Trimming shortened V by 3 bases and J by 5 bases, and 16 bases separated the two germline ends. This CDR3 is built from 15 residues.